The T cell receptor (beta chain) described here comes from a study of graft-versus-host responses after intestinal transplantation. Graft tissue was processed to release intraepithelial and lamina propria lymphocytes. Profiling relied on immunoSEQ multiplex PCR, and the TCRdb table lists in-frame clones only, not all of them. This table holds some 16,000 clones, approximately 80% found once. This clone showed up just a few times. The sample here was ileum tissue, taken 17 days after transplant. The origin of this receptor is a human patient who received an intestinal transplant, so some T cells may come from the graft donor.

The CDR3 spells CASSLGVGTEAFF. CDR3 coding DNA: TGTGCCAGCAGCTTGGGGGTGGGCACTGAAGCTTTCTTT. The V and J genes are TRBV5-5 and TRBJ1-1; D is unresolved. Trimming took 0 bases from V and 4 from J, leaving 7 bases between them. The CDR3 has 13 residues. Germline V lookup: CDR1 SGHKS, CDR2 YYEKEE (reference sequence).